This passage covers 3 T cell receptor beta chains from one sample sequenced in a study of blood T cell repertoires in COVID-19 (dated by TCRdb to 2020 to 2021). To prepare the library, the immunoSEQ multiplex PCR assay was applied. TCRdb limited this immuneACCESS table to in-frame rearrangements with V and J called. A share of clones is missing; checked studies link under half to unresolved V genes, and the rest is unexplained. Present in this sample are 250,000 to 350,000 clones, almost 90% of which were seen just once. The ten top clones hold 11% of the sample. The source material was peripheral blood. The source of these receptors is a woman aged 30 to 39 with COVID-19, enrolled during active disease.

The genes are TRBV19 and TRBJ2-7; 8 nucleotides match TRBD2. CDR3 length: 14 amino acids. The V and J ends lost 6 bases and 2 bases, in that order; junction bases with no gene match: 6. Germline-derived CDR1 and CDR2 are LNHDA and SQIVND (reference sequence). CDR3 loop: CASSGAGAPYEQYF. The CDR3 region has the DNA TGTGCCAGTAGCGGAGCGGGAGCCCCCTACGAGCAGTACTTC.

This rearrangement joins TRBV28 to TRBJ1-1, with TRBD1 matching 9 bases. This CDR3 comprises 14 residues. Per germline, CDR1 MDHEN and CDR2 SYDVKM. After removal of 3 bases from V and 3 bases from J, the junction contained 2 bases not matched to a gene. The DNA for the CDR3 is TGTGCCAGCAGTTTGCGGGACAGGGACACTGAAGCTTTCTTT. Translating gives CASSLRDRDTEAFF.

The rearrangement links TRBV27 to TRBJ2-6; 11 bases agree with TRBD1. The length of the CDR3 is 15 residues. V lost 8 bases to trimming and J lost 4 bases; unmatched junction nucleotides: 4. In germline, CDR1 is MNHEY, CDR2 SMNVEV (reference sequence). In DNA form, the CDR3 reads TGTGCCAGCGGAGGACAGGGGGCCGGGGCCAACGTCCTGACTTTC. Encoded protein: CASGGQGAGANVLTF.